These 7 T cell receptor beta chains were all obtained from the same sample, sequenced in a study of blood T cell repertoires in COVID-19. Measured with immunoSEQ multiplex PCR; TCRdb has only the in-frame clones, and not every one. The table lists 130,000 to 150,000 clones, 88% of them singletons. The sample comprised PBMCs or T cells enriched from blood (not recorded which). These receptors all stem from a woman in her 30s with acute COVID-19.

This chain connects TRBV6-6 to TRBJ2-1; TRBD2 is a possible D gene (5 bases). Trimming removed 5 bases from V and 0 bases from J, with 11 bases in between. The germline V gene encodes CDR1 MNHNY and CDR2 SVGAGI (reference sequence). This CDR3 has 15 amino acids. CDR3 in DNA: TGTGCCAGCAGTGATCTGGGGAGCTCCTACAATGAGCAGTTCTTC. The encoded protein is CASSDLGSSYNEQFF.

This chain links TRBV9 with TRBJ1-3; TRBD1 matches 10 bases. V lost 4 bases to trimming and J lost 2 bases; unmatched junction nucleotides: 15. Germline-derived CDR1 and CDR2 are SGDLS and YYNGEE. The CDR3 is made up of 19 amino acids. The CDR3 sequence is CASSTPVPGQGMTGNTIYF. In nucleotides, the CDR3 is TGTGCCAGCAGCACCCCAGTCCCGGGACAGGGGATGACTGGAAACACCATATATTTT. The whole variable domain, remainder taken from reference TRBV9 and TRBJ1-3, is DSGVTQTPKHLITATGQRVTLRCSPRSGDLSVYWYQQSLDQGLQFLIQYYNGEERAKGNILERFSAQQFPDLHSELNLSSLELGDSALYFCASSTPVPGQGMTGNTIYFGEGSWLTVV.

This rearrangement joins TRBV27 to TRBJ2-7; 8 positions match TRBD2. Germline V gene lookup returns CDR1 MNHEY and CDR2 SMNVEV (reference sequence). J lost 2 bases, V lost 6 bases, and 9 bases had no gene match. This CDR3 region has 15 residues. For the CDR3, the DNA is TGTGCCAGCAGCCCTACTCTAGCGGGTCCCTACGAGCAGTACTTC. Its protein product is CASSPTLAGPYEQYF.

Comment on this clone: This sample also contains other DNA sequences that code for the same CDR3. The chain uses TRBV5-4 and TRBJ1-2, with TRBD1 as a possible D gene (5 bases). Germline lookup yields CDR1 SGHNT and CDR2 YYREEE (reference sequence). This CDR3 has 13 amino acids. Trimming stripped 4 bases from V and 2 bases from J, with 9 bases between. CDR3 DNA sequence: TGTGCCAGCAGCCCTGACAGAAACTATGGCTACACCTTC. Translating gives CASSPDRNYGYTF.

The chain uses TRBV7-8 and TRBJ1-4; D remains unclear. This CDR3 is 13 amino acids long. V was pared by 5 bases and J by 8 bases, with 12 bases between. The germline V gene encodes CDR1 SGHVS and CDR2 FQNEAQ. The CDR3 spells CASSLPHREKLFF. CDR3 bases: TGTGCCAGCAGCCTACCCCACCGGGAAAAACTGTTTTTT.

The genes are TRBV6-5 and TRBJ1-1, with D tentatively TRBD1 (6 bases). Germline V gene data show CDR1 as MNHEY and CDR2 as SVGAGI. CDR3 length: 15 residues. V lost 2 bases and J lost 4, with 14 bases in between. In DNA, the CDR3 is TGTGCCAGCAGTTACGGGTCCAGGGGTGGCACTGAAGCTTTCTTT. Its translation is CASSYGSRGGTEAFF.

This chain uses TRBV7-2 with TRBJ1-2, with no clear D. From germline, CDR1 is SGHTA and CDR2 FQGNSA. Trimming left V 4 bases short and J 5 bases short, with 14 bases between. The CDR3 length is 14 residues. The CDR3 loop is CASSWADRNYGYTF. Here the CDR3 DNA reads TGTGCCAGCAGCTGGGCCGATCGAAATTATGGCTACACCTTC.